Shown below are 24 T cell receptor beta chains from a single sample sequenced in a study of T cell changes during pregnancy in multiple sclerosis (dated by TCRdb to the late 2010s). Libraries were constructed by the immunoSEQ multiplex PCR assay. TCRdb holds this immuneACCESS table with in-frame rearrangements only. Some clones are missing; in checked studies, unresolved V genes explain under half, and the rest has no known cause. Recorded for this sample are over 25,000 clones; 90% of them occurred a single time. The top ten constitute over 0.35% of the sample. Sequences were derived from CD4+ T cells from peripheral blood mononuclear cells, sampled in the second trimester of pregnancy. These receptor sequences come from a female donor in good health, enrolled as a control in a pregnancy study.

V gene TRBV7-8 combines with J gene TRBJ1-3; D ambiguous. CDR1 is SGHVS and CDR2 is FQNEAQ in the germline V gene. The length of the CDR3 is 15 residues. V lost 5 bases and J lost 4, with 15 bases in between. The DNA for the CDR3 is TGTGCCAGCAGCGAAGGCCCGGGGTGGGGAAACACCATATATTTT. This gives the protein CASSEGPGWGNTIYF.

The J gene is TRBJ2-1, the V gene TRBV7-8; D uncertain. With 4 bases removed from V and 0 bases from J, the gap between germline ends came to 13 bases. The germline V gene has CDR1 SGHVS and CDR2 FQNEAQ. The CDR3 extends over 16 amino acids. The DNA for the CDR3 is TGTGCCAGCAGCTCCCCCGCGCCAAGCTCCTACAATGAGCAGTTCTTC. It codes for CASSSPAPSSYNEQFF.

V usage is TRBV9 and J usage is TRBJ2-3, with D possibly TRBD2 on 5 matching bases. V was shortened by 3 bases and J by 5 bases, with 16 bases between the two germline ends. The CDR3 contains 15 residues. Germline V gives CDR1 SGDLS, CDR2 YYNGEE. The CDR3 region is CASSATPQAVDTQYF. CDR3 DNA: TGTGCCAGCAGCGCGACTCCTCAAGCGGTAGATACGCAGTATTTT.

The chain couples TRBV19 to TRBJ2-1; TRBD2 matches 10 bases. The CDR3 is made up of 14 amino acids. Losses at the gene ends were 3 bases for V and 8 bases for J; bases not matched to a gene: 4. In germline, CDR1 is LNHDA, CDR2 SQIVND (reference sequence). The CDR3 region has the DNA TGTGCCAGTAGTATGAGCGGGGGGGCTTATGAGCAGTTCTTC. As protein: CASSMSGGAYEQFF.

This CDR3 is CASSVAYGITGGYTF. The CDR3 bases are TGTGCCAGCAGCGTCGCGTACGGGATAACGGGCGGCTACACCTTC. The genes are TRBV9 and TRBJ1-2; D uncertain. Deletions cut 2 bases from V and 8 bases from J, with 19 bases between. Looked up from germline, CDR1 is SGDLS and CDR2 is YYNGEE. This CDR3 has 15 residues.

The J gene is TRBJ2-7, the V gene TRBV4-2, with 9 bases identical to TRBD2. Losses at the gene ends were 2 bases for V and 2 bases for J; bases not matched to a gene: 7. CDR1 LGHNA and CDR2 YNFKEQ come from the germline V gene. The CDR3 extends over 16 amino acids. Written as DNA, the CDR3 is TGTGCCAGCAGCCAATCACTAGCGGGCCCCACCTACGAGCAGTACTTC. Its translation is CASSQSLAGPTYEQYF.

V gene TRBV4-1 combines with J gene TRBJ1-2, with D unresolved. Trimming cost V 0 bases and J 2 bases, with 10 bases left between them. Germline-derived CDR1 and CDR2 are MGHRA and YSYEKL. The CDR3 is 15 residues long. Written as DNA, the CDR3 is TGCGCCAGCAGCCAAGATGGCACCCTGAACTATGGCTACACCTTC. It encodes CASSQDGTLNYGYTF.

The chain recombines TRBV5-5 with TRBJ2-1; 11 nucleotides align to TRBD2. In germline, CDR1 is SGHKS, CDR2 YYEKEE (reference sequence). V was clipped by 0 bases and J by 4 bases; unmatched bases: 9. The CDR3 runs 18 residues. Written as DNA, the CDR3 is TGTGCCAGCAGCTTGGTGGTAGCGGGGGGGCCGATATACAATGAGCAGTTCTTC. The encoded protein is CASSLVVAGGPIYNEQFF.

This sequence joins TRBV5-1 and TRBJ2-3; the match to TRBD1 covers 9 bases. Unmatched junction bases numbered 9, after V lost 6 bases and J lost 4 bases. The CDR3 length is 15 residues. Germline V gene data show CDR1 as SGHRS and CDR2 as YFSETQ. The chain's CDR3 is CASKVRDREADTQYF. The CDR3 DNA sequence: TGCGCCAGCAAGGTTAGGGACAGGGAGGCAGATACGCAGTATTTT.

The genes are TRBV27 and TRBJ1-2; perhaps TRBD1 as D (6 bases). Trimming left V 8 bases short and J 7 bases short, with 14 bases between. Germline loops: CDR1 MNHEY, CDR2 SMNVEV (reference sequence). There are 12 residues in the CDR3. The CDR3 bases are TGTGCCAGCGCCTCGGGAGGGGGTGGCTACACCTTC. This gives the protein CASASGGGGYTF.

V is TRBV5-1 and J is TRBJ2-7, with a weak D call TRBD1 (6 bases). Germline assignment: CDR1 SGHRS and CDR2 YFSETQ. V lost 4 bases, J lost 3 bases, and 14 bases lay in between. The CDR3 covers 14 residues. The CDR3 reads CASSDHRVLYEQYF. Written as DNA, the CDR3 is TGCGCCAGCAGCGATCACAGGGTCCTCTACGAGCAGTACTTC.

The V and J genes are TRBV19 and TRBJ1-2; 10 nucleotides line up with TRBD1. This CDR3 comprises 15 residues. Germline CDR1 is LNHDA and CDR2 is SQIVND (reference sequence). J lost 7 bases, V lost 1 base, and 6 bases had no gene match. The CDR3 nucleotides are TGTGCCAGTAGTATAGGGGGACAGGGGTCAAGTGGCTACACCTTC. Translation: CASSIGGQGSSGYTF.

V is TRBV5-1 and J is TRBJ2-3; 9 bases are a match to TRBD2. Germline V gene lookup returns CDR1 SGHRS and CDR2 YFSETQ. V was clipped by 0 bases and J by 2 bases; unmatched bases: 7. This CDR3 has 17 amino acids. The CDR3 nucleotides are TGCGCCAGCAGCTTGGACACGGCGGGAGGGGCCACAGATACGCAGTATTTT. It is translated as CASSLDTAGGATDTQYF.

V is TRBV5-5 and J is TRBJ2-7; no definite D call. Deletions cut 4 bases from V and 7 bases from J, with 18 bases between. The CDR3 contains 14 residues. CDR1 and CDR2 (germline): SGHKS, YYEKEE (reference sequence). In DNA, the CDR3 is TGTGCCAGCAGCCAAATTACGCAGTCTGGTGAGCAGTACTTC. Its translation is CASSQITQSGEQYF.

The chain couples TRBV12-5 to TRBJ2-7, with D possibly TRBD2 on 6 matching bases. From germline, CDR1 is LGHNT and CDR2 FRNRAP. CDR3 length equals 16 residues. V was pared by 5 bases and J by 0 bases, with 17 bases between. This chain's CDR3 is CASGPSGGVLSYEQYF. CDR3 DNA sequence: TGTGCTAGTGGTCCCTCCGGAGGGGTCCTCTCCTACGAGCAGTACTTC.

This chain links TRBV19 with TRBJ1-6; 7 positions agree with TRBD1. Germline V gene data show CDR1 as LNHDA and CDR2 as SQIVND (reference sequence). This CDR3 contains 17 residues. V lost 1 base and J lost 10; bases outside the gene matches: 13. The CDR3 is CASSIATGDILDSPLHF. CDR3 sequence (DNA): TGTGCCAGTAGTATAGCAACAGGGGACATTCTAGACTCACCCCTCCACTTT.

V usage is TRBV5-5 and J usage is TRBJ1-1; D might be TRBD1 (6 bases). The V gene's germline CDR1 is SGHKS and CDR2 YYEKEE (reference sequence). V was pared by 5 bases and J by 3 bases, with 17 bases between. The CDR3 runs to 15 residues. This CDR3 reads CASSVSGVGYTEAFF. DNA for the CDR3: TGTGCCAGCAGTGTATCAGGGGTCGGCTACACTGAAGCTTTCTTT.

The V call is TRBV5-1, the J call TRBJ1-2, with 7 bases that match TRBD1. V dropped 5 bases and J dropped 0; count of bases not matched to a gene: 7. This CDR3 has 15 residues. CDR1 is SGHRS and CDR2 is YFSETQ in the germline V gene. The CDR3 here is CASSPEDRTNYGYTF. DNA for the CDR3: TGCGCCAGCAGTCCCGAGGACAGGACTAACTATGGCTACACCTTC.

This clone has a single count. The gene calls are TRBV5-1 and TRBJ2-2; 10 bases line up with TRBD2. CDR1 and CDR2 (germline): SGHRS, YFSETQ. The CDR3 consists of 15 residues. V was clipped by 4 bases and J by 4 bases; unmatched bases: 4. The CDR3 DNA sequence: TGCGCCAGCAGCCTAGCGGGAGATGGCACCGGGGAGCTGTTTTTT. It yields the protein CASSLAGDGTGELFF.

This clone was seen just once. The V and J genes are TRBV27 and TRBJ2-3; 9 bases are a match to TRBD2. Germline V gene data show CDR1 as MNHEY and CDR2 as SMNVEV (reference sequence). V lost 3 bases to trimming and J lost 3 bases; unmatched junction nucleotides: 4. The CDR3 has 15 residues. CDR3 in amino acids: CASSLGAGGTDTQYF. DNA for the CDR3: TGTGCCAGCAGTTTGGGAGCGGGAGGTACAGATACGCAGTATTTT.

This clone was counted a single time. In DNA form, the CDR3 reads TGTGCCAGCAGCTTAGGGACTGGTCAGCCCCAGCATTTT. Its protein product is CASSLGTGQPQHF. The chain carries TRBV7-7 and TRBJ1-5; D is ambiguous. With 1 base removed from V and 6 bases from J, the gap between germline ends came to 7 bases. Germline V gene sequence: CDR1 SSHAT, CDR2 FNYEAQ (reference sequence). The CDR3 extends over 13 amino acids.

The chain joins TRBV10-2 to TRBJ2-7, with 11 bases that match TRBD1. Germline CDR1 is WSHSY and CDR2 is SAAADI. The CDR3 length is 16 residues. The V gene end was trimmed by 2 bases and the J gene end by 3 bases; junction bases not matched to a gene: 6. Here the CDR3 DNA reads TGCGCCAGCAGTGAGATCGGACAGGGGGCTCTCTACGAGCAGTACTTC. Protein product: CASSEIGQGALYEQYF.

The V and J genes are TRBV7-9 and TRBJ2-7, with 12 bases aligning to TRBD2. CDR3 size: 19 residues. The ends lost 5 bases at V and 0 bases at J; junction bases unmatched: 14. The germline V gene encodes CDR1 SEHNR and CDR2 FQNEAQ (reference sequence). CDR3 sequence (DNA): TGTGCCAGCAGCCTCACCCCGGGACTAGCGGGTCCGAGCTCCTACGAGCAGTACTTC. It codes for CASSLTPGLAGPSSYEQYF.

The V and J genes are TRBV10-1 and TRBJ2-1, with 11 bases that match TRBD1. Losses at the gene ends were 3 bases for V and 9 bases for J; bases not matched to a gene: 7. CDR3 length equals 15 residues. The germline V gene encodes CDR1 WNHNN and CDR2 SYGVQD (reference sequence). The CDR3 region has the DNA TGCGCCAGCAGTGACGGACAGGGGGCAACTCCTGAGCAGTTCTTC. Translation: CASSDGQGATPEQFF.